Listed below are T cell receptor beta chains from one sample, sequenced in a study of blood T cell repertoires in COVID-19. Sequencing was performed with immunoSEQ multiplex PCR; in TCRdb, only in-frame clones are kept and a portion is missing. The sample yields around 380,000 clones, 81% seen once. Sequenced sample: peripheral blood. These receptors were collected from a human donor with acute or convalescent COVID-19. The donor label of this sample is uncertain. Each CDR3 is given with its conserved first and last residue. The order of the fields is J gene, clone size, D gene, V gene, CDR3 protein. A D gene is named only where the DNA matches it firmly. A row's size may be missing; if present it is once, few, many or a size class.

TRBJ2-3 | NA | TRBD2 | TRBV18 | CASSWTAGRATDTQYF
TRBJ2-1 | NA | TRBD1 | TRBV5-5 | CASSGRTGAYEQFF
TRBJ1-6 | NA | NA | TRBV30 | CAWGQQSYNSPLHF
TRBJ2-6 | NA | NA | TRBV5-1 | CASSFGQSFSGANVLTF
TRBJ2-7 | NA | NA | TRBV7-6 | CASSLVPGARNHEQYF
TRBJ1-4 | NA | NA | TRBV20-1 | CSAGGEKLFF
TRBJ2-7 | once | TRBD2 | TRBV6-2/TRBV6-3 | CASSYGRLAGAAYEQYF
TRBJ2-7 | NA | NA | TRBV4-2 | CASSQDRLVYEQYF
TRBJ1-4 | NA | NA | TRBV28 | CASSTNRAYNEKLFF
TRBJ2-1 | NA | NA | TRBV27 | CASSYSGSPTEQFF
TRBJ2-5 | NA | NA | TRBV24-1 | CATSDPSGLETQYF
TRBJ2-3 | NA | TRBD1 | TRBV28 | CASSSHATGITDTQYF
TRBJ2-1 | NA | NA | TRBV28 | CASIFRGANEQFF
TRBJ1-1 | NA | NA | TRBV6-5 | CASIAGRFTEAFF
TRBJ2-5 | NA | NA | TRBV27 | CASTGASGTQYF
TRBJ2-1 | few | TRBD2 | TRBV28 | CASSGSGGAFF
TRBJ2-2 | NA | TRBD1 | TRBV24-1 | CATKGQGNTGELFF
TRBJ2-7 | NA | TRBD1 | TRBV30 | CAWSAGTGRREQYF
TRBJ2-1 | NA | NA | TRBV7-7 | CASSWEPGNEQFF
TRBJ1-3 | NA | TRBD1 | TRBV11-1 | CASSPGQVRGNTIYF
TRBJ2-7 | NA | TRBD1 | TRBV6-6 | CASSSGTARLYF
TRBJ1-5 | NA | NA | TRBV4-2 | CASSPSLYSNQPQHF
TRBJ2-6 | NA | NA | TRBV21-1 | CASSELTGDPASGANVLTF
TRBJ1-5 | NA | NA | TRBV18 | CASSPFRDNNQPQHF
TRBJ1-1 | NA | NA | TRBV5-1 | CASSLGAVMNTEAFF
TRBJ2-2 | NA | NA | TRBV2 | CASSAVRNTGELFF
TRBJ1-6 | few | TRBD1 | TRBV5-1 | CASSKQGWDSPLHF
TRBJ2-1 | NA | TRBD1 | TRBV24-1 | CATSDRVSSYNEQFF
TRBJ2-3 | NA | NA | TRBV18 | CASSKHRLPTDTQYF
TRBJ2-3 | NA | TRBD2 | TRBV5-1 | CASSTVPGLNVDTQYF
TRBJ1-2 | NA | TRBD1 | TRBV3-1/TRBV3-2 | CASSRGQTNYGYTF
TRBJ1-1 | NA | NA | TRBV2 | CASTGTPYTEAFF
TRBJ1-1 | NA | NA | TRBV7-6 | CASSLDGTLNTEAFF
TRBJ2-6 | NA | TRBD2 | TRBV6-1 | CASSVLRETSGANVLTF
TRBJ1-2 | once | NA | TRBV19 | CASSLPDRPSGYTF
TRBJ1-1 | NA | TRBD1 | TRBV5-1 | CASSLSGGAINTEAFF
TRBJ1-1 | NA | NA | TRBV18 | CASSTGGMNTEAFF
TRBJ2-7 | NA | NA | TRBV6-5 | CASTNGGAFGEQYF
TRBJ1-2 | NA | NA | TRBV19 | CASNFGGTLFYGYTF